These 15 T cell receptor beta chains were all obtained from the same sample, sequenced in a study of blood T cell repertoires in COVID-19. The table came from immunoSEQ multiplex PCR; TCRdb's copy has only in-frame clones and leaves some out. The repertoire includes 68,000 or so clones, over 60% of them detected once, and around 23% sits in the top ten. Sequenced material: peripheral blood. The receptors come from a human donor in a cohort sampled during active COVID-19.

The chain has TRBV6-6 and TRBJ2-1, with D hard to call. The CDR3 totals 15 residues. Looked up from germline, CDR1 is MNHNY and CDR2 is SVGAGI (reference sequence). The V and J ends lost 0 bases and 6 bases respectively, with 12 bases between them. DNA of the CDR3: TGTGCCAGCAGTTACTCCCACGGAGACCCCAATGAGCAGTTCTTC. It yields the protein CASSYSHGDPNEQFF.

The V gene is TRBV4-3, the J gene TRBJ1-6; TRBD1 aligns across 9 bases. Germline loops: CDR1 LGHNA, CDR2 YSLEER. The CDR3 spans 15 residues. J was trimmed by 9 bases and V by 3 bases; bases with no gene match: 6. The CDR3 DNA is TGCGCCAGCAGCCAGGGGACAGGGAGGATTTCACCCCTCCACTTT. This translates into CASSQGTGRISPLHF.

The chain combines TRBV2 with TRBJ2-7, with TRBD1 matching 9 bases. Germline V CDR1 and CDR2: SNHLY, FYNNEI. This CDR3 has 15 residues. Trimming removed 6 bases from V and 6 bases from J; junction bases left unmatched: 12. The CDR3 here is CASSDGTGISGEQYF. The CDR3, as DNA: TGTGCCAGCAGCGACGGGACAGGGATTTCGGGCGAGCAGTACTTC.

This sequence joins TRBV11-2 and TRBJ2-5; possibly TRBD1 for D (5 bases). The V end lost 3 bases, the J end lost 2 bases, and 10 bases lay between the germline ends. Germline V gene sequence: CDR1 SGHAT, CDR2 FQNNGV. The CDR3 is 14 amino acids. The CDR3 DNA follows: TGTGCCAGCAGCTTGGGGCCTTTACAAGAGACCCAGTACTTC. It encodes CASSLGPLQETQYF.

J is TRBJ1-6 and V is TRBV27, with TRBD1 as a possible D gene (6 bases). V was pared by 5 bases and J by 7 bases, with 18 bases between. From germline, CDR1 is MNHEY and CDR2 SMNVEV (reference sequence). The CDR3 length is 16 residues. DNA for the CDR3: TGTGCCAGCAGTCCCCCCCGGGGGGCGAGGAATTCACCCCTCCACTTT. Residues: CASSPPRGARNSPLHF.

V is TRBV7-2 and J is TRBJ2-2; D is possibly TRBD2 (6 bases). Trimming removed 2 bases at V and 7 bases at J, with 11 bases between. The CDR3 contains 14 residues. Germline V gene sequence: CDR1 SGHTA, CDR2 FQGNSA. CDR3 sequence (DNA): TGTGCCAGCAGCTTAACTGGGGGGAACGGGGAGCTGTTTTTT. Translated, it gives CASSLTGGNGELFF.

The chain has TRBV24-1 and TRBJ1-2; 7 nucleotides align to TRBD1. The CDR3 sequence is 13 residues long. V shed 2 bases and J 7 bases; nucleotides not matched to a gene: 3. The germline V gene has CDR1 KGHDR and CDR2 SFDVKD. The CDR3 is CATSDYRQGGYTF. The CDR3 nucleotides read TGTGCCACCAGTGATTACCGACAGGGTGGCTACACCTTC.

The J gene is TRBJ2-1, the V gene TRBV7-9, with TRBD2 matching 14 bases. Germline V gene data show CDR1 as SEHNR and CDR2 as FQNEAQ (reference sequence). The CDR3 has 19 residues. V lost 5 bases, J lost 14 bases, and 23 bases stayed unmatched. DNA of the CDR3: TGTGCCAGCAGCCCGACCCGCGGAGGACTAGCGGGAGGAGGGCGCTGGGAGTTCTTC. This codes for CASSPTRGGLAGGGRWEFF.

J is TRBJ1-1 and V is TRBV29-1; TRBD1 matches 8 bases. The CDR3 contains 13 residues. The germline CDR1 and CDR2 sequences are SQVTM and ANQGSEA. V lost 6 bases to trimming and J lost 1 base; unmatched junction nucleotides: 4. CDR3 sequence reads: CSVTGQANTEAFF. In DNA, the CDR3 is TGCAGCGTCACGGGACAGGCGAACACTGAAGCTTTCTTT.

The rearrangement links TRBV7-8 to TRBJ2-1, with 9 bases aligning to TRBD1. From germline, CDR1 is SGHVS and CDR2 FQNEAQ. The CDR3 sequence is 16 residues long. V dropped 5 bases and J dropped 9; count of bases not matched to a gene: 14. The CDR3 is CASSLGGLTGGSEQFF. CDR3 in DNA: TGTGCCAGCAGCCTAGGGGGCCTTACAGGGGGCAGTGAGCAGTTCTTC.

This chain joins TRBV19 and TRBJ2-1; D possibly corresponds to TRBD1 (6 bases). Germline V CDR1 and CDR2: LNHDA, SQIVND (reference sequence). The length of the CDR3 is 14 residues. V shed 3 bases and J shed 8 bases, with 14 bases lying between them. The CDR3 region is CASSMAKGVDEQFF. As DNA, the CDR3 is TGTGCCAGTAGTATGGCAAAGGGGGTCGATGAGCAGTTCTTC.

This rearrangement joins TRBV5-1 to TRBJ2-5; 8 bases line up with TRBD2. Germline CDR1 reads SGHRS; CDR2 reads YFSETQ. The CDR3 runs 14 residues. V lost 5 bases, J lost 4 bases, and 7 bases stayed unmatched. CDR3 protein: CASSLSGGRETQYF. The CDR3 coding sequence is TGCGCCAGCAGTCTGTCGGGGGGGAGAGAGACCCAGTACTTC.

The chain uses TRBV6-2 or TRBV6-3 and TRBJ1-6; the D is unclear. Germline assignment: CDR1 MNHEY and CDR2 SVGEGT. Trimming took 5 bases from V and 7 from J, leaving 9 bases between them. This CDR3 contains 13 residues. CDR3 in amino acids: CASSTLENSPLHF. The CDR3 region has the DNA TGTGCCAGCAGTACCCTAGAGAATTCACCCCTCCACTTT.

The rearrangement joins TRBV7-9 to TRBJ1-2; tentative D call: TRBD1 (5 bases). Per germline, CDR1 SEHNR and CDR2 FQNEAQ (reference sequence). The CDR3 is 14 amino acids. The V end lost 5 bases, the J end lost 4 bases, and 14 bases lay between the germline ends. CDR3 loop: CASSPMGGGYGYTF. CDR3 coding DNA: TGTGCCAGCAGCCCCATGGGGGGGGGCTATGGCTACACCTTC.

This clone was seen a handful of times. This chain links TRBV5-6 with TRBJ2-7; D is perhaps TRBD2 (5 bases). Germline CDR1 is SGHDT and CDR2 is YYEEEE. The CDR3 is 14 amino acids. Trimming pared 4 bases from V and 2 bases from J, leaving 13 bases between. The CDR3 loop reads CASSPYGVTYEQYF. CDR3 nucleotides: TGTGCCAGCAGCCCCTACGGGGTTACCTACGAGCAGTACTTC.